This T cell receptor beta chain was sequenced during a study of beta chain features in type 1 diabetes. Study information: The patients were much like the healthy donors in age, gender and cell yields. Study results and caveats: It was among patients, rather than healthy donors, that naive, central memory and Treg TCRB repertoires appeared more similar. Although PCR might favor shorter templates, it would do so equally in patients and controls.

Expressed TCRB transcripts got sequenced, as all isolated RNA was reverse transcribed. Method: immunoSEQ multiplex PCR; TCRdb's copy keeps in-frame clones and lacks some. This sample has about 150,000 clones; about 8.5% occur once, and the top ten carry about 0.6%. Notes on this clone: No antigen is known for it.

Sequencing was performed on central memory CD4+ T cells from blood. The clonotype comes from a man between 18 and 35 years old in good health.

CDR3 sequence: CASVHPGQGTYEQYF. CDR3 coding DNA: TGTGCCAGCGTTCACCCGGGACAGGGAACCTACGAGCAGTACTTC. The genes are TRBV6-6 and TRBJ2-7; 9 bases align to TRBD1. The germline V gene encodes CDR1 MNHNY and CDR2 SVGAGI (reference sequence). The CDR3 loop spans 15 amino acids. The V gene end was trimmed by 8 bases and the J gene end by 2 bases; junction bases not matched to a gene: 10.